One and the same sample provided the 31 T cell receptor beta chains below, sequenced in a study of shared clonotypes between healthy human individuals. Libraries were prepared by immunoSEQ multiplex PCR; TCRdb keeps only in-frame clonotypes and omits some of them. The profile shows 500,000 or so clones, 95% to 96% of them singletons. Sequencing input: naive CD4+ T cells sorted from blood. Subset defined: CD45RA+ positively selected. These receptors were collected from a woman aged 25 to 39 in good health.

The chain joins TRBV19 to TRBJ1-1, with a weak D call TRBD1 (6 bases). This CDR3 region has 16 residues. Trimming shortened V by 5 bases and J by 4 bases, and 20 bases separated the two germline ends. Germline loops: CDR1 LNHDA, CDR2 SQIVND (reference sequence). The CDR3: CASSPGDRGAFTEAFF. CDR3 nucleotides: TGTGCCAGTAGTCCCGGCGATCGGGGGGCGTTCACTGAAGCTTTCTTT.

V gene TRBV28 combines with J gene TRBJ1-5; D unresolved. CDR1 and CDR2 (germline): MDHEN, SYDVKM. V dropped 5 bases and J dropped 1 base, with 15 bases sitting between them. The CDR3 sequence is 16 residues long. The CDR3 nucleotides read TGTGCCAGCAGTCCCCGGCCGGTTGGAAGCAATCAGCCCCAGCATTTT. It is translated as CASSPRPVGSNQPQHF.

The chain links TRBV5-1 to TRBJ2-1; 10 bases match TRBD2. The CDR3 is made up of 16 amino acids. In germline, CDR1 is SGHRS, CDR2 YFSETQ. V trimming: 1 base; J trimming: 7 bases; junction bases outside the gene matches: 8. DNA for the CDR3: TGCGCCAGCAGCTTGACCAGGACTAGCGGTAGAAATGAGCAGTTCTTC. Translation: CASSLTRTSGRNEQFF.

The genes are TRBV30 and TRBJ2-7, with D maybe TRBD2 (6 bases). Germline CDR1 GTSNPN, CDR2 SVGIG (reference sequence). Trimming took 5 bases from V and 2 from J, leaving 19 bases between them. The CDR3 contains 15 residues. As DNA, the CDR3 is TGTGCCTGGGGGCGCGCGGGGAGTGGGACCTACGAGCAGTACTTC. Its protein is CAWGRAGSGTYEQYF.

This chain uses TRBV6-5 with TRBJ1-1; TRBD1 is a possible D gene (5 bases). Trimming removed 5 bases at V and 5 bases at J, with 12 bases between. In germline, CDR1 is MNHEY, CDR2 SVGAGI. The CDR3 contains 13 residues. CDR3 sequence reads: CASSPGTGTEAFF. For the CDR3, the DNA is TGTGCCAGCAGTCCAGGGACTGGGACTGAAGCTTTCTTT.

V usage is TRBV7-2 and J usage is TRBJ1-4, with D uncertain. CDR1 is SGHTA and CDR2 is FQGNSA in the germline V gene. Between the trimmed V and J ends, which lost 1 base and 5 bases, there was a span of 11 bases. The CDR3 has 15 residues. The CDR3, as DNA: TGTGCCAGCAGCTTAGTGGCCGCGTACAATGAAAAACTGTTTTTT. Translating it yields CASSLVAAYNEKLFF.

This clone appeared once. The chain employs TRBV15 and TRBJ2-1; D assignment may be TRBD1 or TRBD2 (5 bases each). Trimming pared 1 base from V and 7 bases from J, leaving 11 bases between. Germline V gene lookup returns CDR1 LNHNV and CDR2 YYDKDF (reference sequence). This CDR3 is 14 amino acids long. As DNA, the CDR3 is TGTGCCACCAGCAGAGGGAGAGGGGTGAATGAGCAGTTCTTC. It codes for CATSRGRGVNEQFF.

This rearrangement joins TRBV7-8 to TRBJ2-7; a weak D match, TRBD2 (6 bases). The V and J ends lost 2 bases and 1 base respectively, with 12 bases between them. The germline V gene encodes CDR1 SGHVS and CDR2 FQNEAQ. The CDR3 spans 15 residues. The CDR3 loop is CASSLFLAESYEQYF. Here the CDR3 DNA reads TGTGCCAGCAGCTTATTTTTAGCGGAGTCCTACGAGCAGTACTTC.

The chain recombines TRBV6-5 with TRBJ2-7; 12 positions match TRBD1. CDR1 MNHEY and CDR2 SVGAGI come from the germline V gene. The V gene end was trimmed by 0 bases and the J gene end by 6 bases; junction bases not matched to a gene: 6. The CDR3 covers 16 residues. This CDR3 reads CASSYSGTGGESEQYF. In nucleotides, the CDR3 is TGTGCCAGCAGTTACTCGGGGACAGGGGGCGAAAGCGAGCAGTACTTC.

CDR3 bases: TGTGCCAGCAACGAAAGGGGAACTGGGGCCAACGTCCTGACTTTC. Encoded protein: CASNERGTGANVLTF. V usage is TRBV11-3 and J usage is TRBJ2-6, with D possibly being TRBD1 (5 bases). Germline V CDR1 and CDR2: SGHNT, YENEEA. The CDR3 spans 15 residues. V lost 7 bases, J lost 2 bases, and 12 bases lay in between.

J is TRBJ2-1 and V is TRBV5-1; 16 bases match TRBD2. This CDR3 is 16 amino acids long. V shed 4 bases and J 8 bases; nucleotides not matched to a gene: 6. Germline V CDR1 and CDR2: SGHRS, YFSETQ. The CDR3 DNA is TGCGCCAGCAGCGCAACCGGGACTAGCGGGAGGGATGAGCAGTTCTTC. Translated, it gives CASSATGTSGRDEQFF.

The chain is built from TRBV27 and TRBJ2-7; the match to TRBD2 covers 10 bases. This CDR3 region has 14 residues. V dropped 3 bases and J dropped 6; count of bases not matched to a gene: 5. Per germline, CDR1 MNHEY and CDR2 SMNVEV (reference sequence). The CDR3 protein is CASSFTSGTVEQYF. The CDR3 DNA sequence: TGTGCCAGCAGTTTTACTAGCGGGACCGTCGAGCAGTACTTC.

The chain employs TRBV10-3 and TRBJ2-7; tentatively, D is TRBD1 (5 bases). CDR3 length equals 13 residues. The V and J ends lost 5 bases and 5 bases respectively, with 13 bases between them. The germline gives CDR1 ENHRY, CDR2 SYGVKD. The chain's CDR3 is CAISTQGLNEQYF. CDR3 DNA: TGTGCCATCAGTACTCAGGGATTGAACGAGCAGTACTTC.

This clone appeared a single time. The CDR3 region has the DNA TGTGCCAGCAGCTTGCAGGAACTCTATGGCTACACCTTC. Translating gives CASSLQELYGYTF. The V call is TRBV7-9, the J call TRBJ1-2; D uncertain. V gave up 3 bases and J gave up 4 bases, with 9 bases separating them. Germline V gene lookup returns CDR1 SEHNR and CDR2 FQNEAQ (reference sequence). This CDR3 has 13 amino acids. The full variable domain, in which reference TRBV7-9 and TRBJ1-2 provide the parts outside the CDR3, is DTGVSQNPRHKITKRGQNVTFRCDPISEHNRLYWYRQTLGQGPEFLTYFQNEAQLEKSRLLSDRFSAERPKGSFSTLEIQRTEQGDSAMYLCASSLQELYGYTFGSGTRLTVV.

The genes are TRBV2 and TRBJ2-2, with 8 bases fitting TRBD2. V lost 2 bases to trimming and J lost 1 base; unmatched junction nucleotides: 3. This CDR3 region has 16 residues. Germline V gene sequence: CDR1 SNHLY, CDR2 FYNNEI. The CDR3 is CASSEQGLGNTGELFF. The CDR3 DNA sequence: TGTGCCAGCAGTGAACAGGGACTAGGGAACACCGGGGAGCTGTTTTTT. Variable domain in full (rest from reference TRBV2 and TRBJ2-2): EPEVTQTPSHQVTQMGQEVILRCVPISNHLYFYWYRQILGQKVEFLVSFYNNEISEKSEIFDDQFSVERPDGSNFTLKIRSTKLEDSAMYFCASSEQGLGNTGELFFGEGSRLTVL.

The rearrangement links TRBV9 to TRBJ2-6, with D perhaps TRBD2 (5 bases). The CDR3 extends over 14 amino acids. CDR1 is SGDLS, CDR2 YYNGEE, per germline. V was pared by 2 bases and J by 4 bases, with 7 bases between. The CDR3 DNA follows: TGTGCCAGCAGCGTCGGGGTCGGGGCCAACGTCCTGACTTTC. Its translation: CASSVGVGANVLTF.

V gene TRBV27 combines with J gene TRBJ2-7; D gene unclear. The CDR3 runs to 9 residues. V was cut by 7 bases and J by 4 bases, with 2 bases left in between. Germline V CDR1 and CDR2: MNHEY, SMNVEV (reference sequence). The CDR3 DNA follows: TGTGCCAGCACATACGAGCAGTACTTC. It specifies CASTYEQYF.

The chain joins TRBV27 to TRBJ2-7, with 7 bases identical to TRBD1. Unmatched junction bases numbered 16, after V lost 6 bases and J lost 2 bases. The CDR3 totals 17 residues. Germline values: CDR1 MNHEY, CDR2 SMNVEV (reference sequence). CDR3 loop: CASSPWATQGTTYEQYF. The CDR3 bases are TGTGCCAGCAGCCCGTGGGCCACACAGGGGACCACCTACGAGCAGTACTTC.

The chain carries TRBV2 and TRBJ1-6, with D possibly TRBD1 on 6 matching bases. V was clipped by 3 bases and J by 7 bases, with 16 bases between them. Germline CDR1 and CDR2: SNHLY and FYNNEI. This CDR3 contains 16 residues. In DNA form, the CDR3 reads TGTGCCAGCAGTGACCTGGGGGCAAGCAGCAATTCACCCCTCCACTTT. Translated, it gives CASSDLGASSNSPLHF.

The chain recombines TRBV27 with TRBJ1-1; the D gene is possibly TRBD1 (6 bases). CDR1 is MNHEY and CDR2 is SMNVEV in the germline V gene (reference sequence). The ends were cut back, 8 bases at V and 4 bases at J, with 17 bases in the middle. The CDR3 is made up of 14 amino acids. The CDR3 nucleotides read TGTGCCAGCGCTAAGGGGGGCCATGGCACTGAAGCTTTCTTT. Translating gives CASAKGGHGTEAFF.

The chain employs TRBV6-1 and TRBJ1-4; D unclear. V was cut by 1 base and J by 8 bases, with 11 bases left in between. This CDR3 is built from 14 residues. CDR1 is MNHNS, CDR2 SASEGT, per germline. The DNA for the CDR3 is TGTGCCAGCAGTGAAGGGCCGACACTGGAAAAACTGTTTTTT. Amino acids: CASSEGPTLEKLFF.

This rearrangement joins TRBV6-5 to TRBJ2-6, with no clear D. The CDR3 extends over 16 amino acids. Germline CDR1 reads MNHEY; CDR2 reads SVGAGI. Trimming left V 2 bases short and J 0 bases short, with 8 bases between. This CDR3 is CASSYVRASGANVLTF. CDR3 coding DNA: TGTGCCAGCAGTTACGTACGCGCCTCTGGGGCCAACGTCCTGACTTTC.

V usage is TRBV20-1 and J usage is TRBJ1-1; D not certain. V shed 8 bases and J shed 1 base, with 8 bases lying between them. The CDR3 is made up of 11 amino acids. Germline CDR1 reads DFQATT; CDR2 reads SNEGSKA (reference sequence). The CDR3 loop reads CSPEGNTEAFF. The CDR3 DNA sequence: TGCAGTCCGGAGGGGAACACTGAAGCTTTCTTT.

The chain recombines TRBV2 with TRBJ2-2, with TRBD2 matching 7 bases. Germline CDR1 and CDR2: SNHLY and FYNNEI. The CDR3 has 14 amino acids. The V segment lost 4 bases and the J segment 6 bases; nucleotides outside the gene matches: 5. CDR3 bases: TGTGCCAGCAGTGCCGGGAGGCCCTCCGGGGAGCTGTTTTTT. It codes for CASSAGRPSGELFF.

V gene TRBV7-2 combines with J gene TRBJ1-3, with unresolved D. This CDR3 comprises 16 residues. The germline CDR1 and CDR2 sequences are SGHTA and FQGNSA. Trimming removed 1 base from V and 0 bases from J, with 10 bases in between. The CDR3 reads CASSLGAGFSGNTIYF. The CDR3 bases are TGTGCCAGCAGCTTAGGGGCAGGATTCTCTGGAAACACCATATATTTT.

The V gene is TRBV6-1, the J gene TRBJ2-1; TRBD2 might be the D (6 bases). In germline, CDR1 is MNHNS, CDR2 SASEGT. V was cut by 2 bases and J by 6 bases, with 14 bases left in between. This CDR3 contains 15 residues. The CDR3 here is CASSELGLQSNEQFF. For the CDR3, the DNA is TGTGCCAGCAGTGAACTGGGACTCCAGAGCAATGAGCAGTTCTTC.

V usage is TRBV7-9 and J usage is TRBJ2-7; D unresolved. This CDR3 spans 14 amino acids. The V gene's germline CDR1 is SEHNR and CDR2 FQNEAQ (reference sequence). V was shortened by 2 bases and J by 2 bases, with 10 bases between the two germline ends. The CDR3 sequence is CASSLKGIAYEQYF. CDR3 DNA sequence: TGTGCCAGCAGCTTAAAGGGTATTGCCTACGAGCAGTACTTC.

The chain couples TRBV7-8 to TRBJ1-4; tentatively, D is TRBD1 (6 bases). V was clipped by 2 bases and J by 4 bases, with 14 bases between them. This CDR3 has 16 residues. Germline assignment: CDR1 SGHVS and CDR2 FQNEAQ. The CDR3 here is CASSLKLGTINEKLFF. The CDR3 nucleotides are TGTGCCAGCAGCTTAAAGCTTGGGACAATTAATGAAAAACTGTTTTTT.

The chain has TRBV4-2 and TRBJ2-5, with TRBD1 identical over 8 bases. The DNA end lines up better with TRBJ2-7; the J call may be wrong. CDR1 is LGHNA and CDR2 is YNFKEQ in the germline V gene. The CDR3 extends over 14 amino acids. The CDR3: CASSEGTGTYEQYF. The CDR3 DNA reads TGTGCCAGCAGCGAAGGGACAGGAACCTACGAGCAGTACTTC.

This clone is a singleton in its sample. This sequence joins TRBV11-2 and TRBJ2-7, with D maybe TRBD2 (5 bases). With 5 bases removed from V and 0 bases from J, the gap between germline ends came to 14 bases. Germline V lookup: CDR1 SGHAT, CDR2 FQNNGV. CDR3 length: 15 residues. CDR3 protein: CASSQALGSSYEQYF. CDR3 bases: TGTGCCAGCAGCCAAGCACTAGGATCCTCCTACGAGCAGTACTTC.

The J gene is TRBJ1-2, the V gene TRBV7-9; D is possibly TRBD1 (5 bases). V lost 5 bases and J lost 3, with 13 bases in between. The germline V gene has CDR1 SEHNR and CDR2 FQNEAQ (reference sequence). CDR3 length: 14 amino acids. As DNA, the CDR3 is TGTGCCAGCAGCATGACCGACAGCCACTATGGCTACACCTTC. Residues: CASSMTDSHYGYTF.